The 12 T cell receptor beta chains presented below share a single source sample, sequenced in a study of blood T cells in healthy people across ages. PCR was performed a second time for about 7 to 11 cycles using a sample-barcoded 5' primer and a J-beta primer mix. TCRdb itself ran the 5' RACE reads through MiXCR, one entry per CDR3 protein. The profile covers 760,000 or so distinct CDR3 sequences, with around 25% appearing a single time and 9% to 9.5% taken by the ten largest. These data were also filed under a second study, of T cells of mothers and their children.

The material sequenced was blood. All receptors derive from a boy aged 10-17 years in good health.

The chain is built from TRBV20-1 and TRBJ2-1, with D maybe TRBD2 (5 bases). This CDR3 comprises 16 residues. The germline CDR1 and CDR2 sequences are DFQATT and SNEGSKA (reference sequence). V dropped 3 bases and J dropped 7 bases, with 22 bases sitting between them. CDR3 sequence: CSASPTGPEWENEQFF. The CDR3 region has the DNA TGCAGTGCTAGTCCGACCGGGCCCGAGTGGGAGAATGAGCAGTTCTTC.

V is TRBV27 and J is TRBJ1-6, with D hard to call. The CDR3 covers 13 residues. Between the trimmed V and J ends, which lost 8 bases and 10 bases, there was a span of 15 bases. Germline-derived CDR1 and CDR2 are MNHEY and SMNVEV (reference sequence). Written as DNA, the CDR3 is TGTGCCAGCGTTAAGGGAGACGGGTCACCCCTCCACTTT. Its protein is CASVKGDGSPLHF.

The genes are TRBV4-1 and TRBJ2-3, with 12 bases aligning to TRBD2. The CDR3 covers 18 residues. V lost 0 bases and J lost 5; bases outside the gene matches: 9. Germline CDR1 and CDR2: MGHRA and YSYEKL. For the CDR3, the DNA is TGCGCCAGCAGCCAAGAACCTAGCGGGGGGGCCATGGTAGATACGCAGTATTTT. Translated, it gives CASSQEPSGGAMVDTQYF.

The chain couples TRBV12-3 or TRBV12-4 to TRBJ2-1; D is ambiguous. The CDR3 loop spans 12 amino acids. The V and J ends lost 7 bases and 4 bases respectively, with 8 bases between them. CDR3 sequence: CASTPAYNEQFF. As DNA, the CDR3 is TGTGCCAGCACTCCGGCTTACAATGAGCAGTTCTTC.

V gene TRBV2 combines with J gene TRBJ2-1; 10 bases are a match to TRBD1. The CDR3 has 14 residues. J lost 8 bases, V lost 6 bases, and 7 bases had no gene match. Germline CDR1 and CDR2: SNHLY and FYNNEI. CDR3 DNA: TGTGCCAGCAGGCGGGACAGGGGAAACGATGAGCAGTTCTTC. Encoded protein: CASRRDRGNDEQFF.

This chain links TRBV5-1 with TRBJ2-5, with unresolved D. Germline V gene data show CDR1 as SGHRS and CDR2 as YFSETQ. Between the trimmed V and J ends, which lost 0 bases and 2 bases, there was a span of 11 bases. This CDR3 contains 15 residues. For the CDR3, the DNA is TGCGCCAGCAGCTTGGGCCGGGCGGTACAAGAGACCCAGTACTTC. As protein: CASSLGRAVQETQYF.

This clonotype has more than one count but fewer than ten. The junction departs from germline at one end; a sequencing error may be responsible. The chain couples TRBV5-5 to TRBJ2-1; D is perhaps TRBD2 (5 bases). The V gene's germline CDR1 is SGHKS and CDR2 YYEKEE (reference sequence). CDR3 length: 14 residues. The CDR3: CASSPGISNNEQFF. The DNA of the CDR3 is TGTGCAAGCAGCCCCGGGATCTCCAACAATGAGCAGTTCTTC.

This chain connects TRBV7-2 to TRBJ2-5; the match to TRBD2 covers 7 bases. The CDR3 is made up of 19 amino acids. V gave up 5 bases and J gave up 1 base; unmatched junction bases: 19. Germline V CDR1 and CDR2: SGHTA, FQGNSA. The CDR3 coding sequence is TGTGCCAGCAGCCCAACGGGTGGTCTAGCGGAAATTTTCCAAGAGACCCAGTACTTC. This codes for CASSPTGGLAEIFQETQYF. The whole variable domain, remainder taken from reference TRBV7-2 and TRBJ2-5, is GAGVSQSPSNKVTEKGKDVELRCDPISGHTALYWYRQSLGQGLEFLIYFQGNSAPDKSGLPSDRFSAERTGGSVSTLTIQRTQQEDSAVYLCASSPTGGLAEIFQETQYFGPGTRLLVL.

The chain couples TRBV12-5 to TRBJ2-5; D possibly corresponds to TRBD2 (9 bases). Trimming cost V 4 bases and J 5 bases, with 26 bases left between them. The CDR3 is made up of 18 amino acids. Germline CDR1 and CDR2: LGHNT and FRNRAP. The CDR3: CASGSRGLAGNRGETQYF. DNA for the CDR3: TGTGCTAGTGGTTCCCGAGGCCTAGCGGGGAACAGGGGGGAGACCCAGTACTTC.

The rearrangement uses TRBV6-2 or TRBV6-3 and TRBJ1-3; D unclear. CDR1 is MNHEY, CDR2 SVGEGT, per germline. There are 15 residues in the CDR3. V lost 6 bases and J lost 0, with 12 bases in between. This CDR3 is CASSSPGDSGNTIYF. The CDR3, as DNA: TGTGCCAGCAGCTCCCCCGGGGACTCTGGAAACACCATATATTTT.

This clonotype was counted a few times. This chain uses TRBV5-5 with TRBJ2-7; D gene ambiguous. The V end lost 0 bases, the J end lost 1 base, and 8 bases lay between the germline ends. The CDR3 covers 14 residues. In germline, CDR1 is SGHKS, CDR2 YYEKEE (reference sequence). The CDR3 protein is CASSLVMFSYEQYF. CDR3 nucleotides: TGTGCCAGCAGCTTGGTTATGTTTTCCTACGAGCAGTACTTC.

This clonotype occurred a few times. The CDR3 nucleotides are TGTGCCAGCAGCCAAGGGCGGGGGGGATACAATGAGCAGTTCTTC. This translates into CASSQGRGGYNEQFF. The rearrangement links TRBV7-3 to TRBJ2-1, with 9 bases fitting TRBD2. Per germline, CDR1 SGHTA and CDR2 FQGTGA. Germline trimming cut 5 bases from V and 4 bases from J; bases unmatched to any gene: 6. This CDR3 is 15 amino acids long.